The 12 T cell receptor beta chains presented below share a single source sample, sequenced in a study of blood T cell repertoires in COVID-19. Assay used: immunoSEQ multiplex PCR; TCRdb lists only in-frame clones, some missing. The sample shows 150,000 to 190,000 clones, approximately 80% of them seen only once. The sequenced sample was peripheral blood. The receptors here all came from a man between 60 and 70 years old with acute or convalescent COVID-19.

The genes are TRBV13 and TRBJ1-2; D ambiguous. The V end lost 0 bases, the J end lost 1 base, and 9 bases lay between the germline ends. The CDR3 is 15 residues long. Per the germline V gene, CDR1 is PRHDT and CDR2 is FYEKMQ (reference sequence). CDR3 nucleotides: TGTGCCAGCAGCTTAGGAGGTAGCCGTAACTATGGCTACACCTTC. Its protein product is CASSLGGSRNYGYTF. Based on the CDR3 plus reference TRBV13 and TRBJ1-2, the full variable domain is AAGVIQSPRHLIKEKRETATLKCYPIPRHDTVYWYQQGPGQDPQFLISFYEKMQSDKGSIPDRFSAQQFSDYHSELNMSSLELGDSALYFCASSLGGSRNYGYTFGSGTRLTVV.

The CDR3 protein is CASSLRRTGLGYTF. In DNA form, the CDR3 reads TGTGCCAGCAGCTTACGTCGTACAGGGCTTGGCTACACCTTC. The J gene is TRBJ1-2, the V gene TRBV6-2 or TRBV6-3, with a possible D match to TRBD1 (6 bases). V was shortened by 6 bases and J by 7 bases, with 18 bases between the two germline ends. This CDR3 has 14 residues. Germline V CDR1 and CDR2: MNHEY, SVGEGT.

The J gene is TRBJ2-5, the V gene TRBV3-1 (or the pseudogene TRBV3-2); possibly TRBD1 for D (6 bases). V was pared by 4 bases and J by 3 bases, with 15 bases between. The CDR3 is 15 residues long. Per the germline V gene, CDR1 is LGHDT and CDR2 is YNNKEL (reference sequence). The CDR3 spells CASSLPGTPKETQYF. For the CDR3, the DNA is TGTGCCAGCAGCCTCCCCGGGACACCGAAAGAGACCCAGTACTTC.

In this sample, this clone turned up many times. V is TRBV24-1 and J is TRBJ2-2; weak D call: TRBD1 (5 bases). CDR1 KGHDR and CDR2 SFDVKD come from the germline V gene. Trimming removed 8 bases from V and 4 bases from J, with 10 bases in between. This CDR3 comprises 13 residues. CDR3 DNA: TGTGCCACCAAACCCAGGGCCACCGGGGAGCTGTTTTTT. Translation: CATKPRATGELFF.

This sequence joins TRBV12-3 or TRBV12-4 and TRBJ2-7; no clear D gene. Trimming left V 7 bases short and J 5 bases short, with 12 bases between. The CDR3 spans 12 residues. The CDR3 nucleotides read TGTGCCAGCAAGGCAGAGGCGGACGAGCAGTACTTC. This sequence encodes CASKAEADEQYF.

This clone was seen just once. CDR3 residues: CASSNPWTKSGSLYNEQFF. The CDR3 DNA sequence: TGTGCCAGCAGCAATCCCTGGACTAAAAGCGGGAGCCTATACAATGAGCAGTTCTTC. This chain connects TRBV21-1 to TRBJ2-1; the D call TRBD2 from the table was never checked on the DNA. TRBV21-1 represents a pseudogene. CDR3 length equals 19 residues.

The CDR3 nucleotides read TGTGCCAGCAGCTTAGGATCAGGGCCCTTTTCCCTCAACTATGAAAAACTGTTTTTT. Its translation: CASSLGSGPFSLNYEKLFF. The V gene is TRBV7-2, the J gene TRBJ1-4; D is perhaps TRBD1 (5 bases). This CDR3 region has 19 residues. Germline CDR1 and CDR2: SGHTA and FQGNSA. The germline V and J ends were trimmed by 1 base and 6 bases, with 24 bases remaining between them.

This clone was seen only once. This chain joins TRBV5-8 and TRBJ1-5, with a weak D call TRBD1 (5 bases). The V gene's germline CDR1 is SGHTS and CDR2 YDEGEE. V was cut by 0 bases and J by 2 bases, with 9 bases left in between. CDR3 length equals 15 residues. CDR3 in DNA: TGTGCCAGCAGCTTGGTTCAGGGCGGCAATCAGCCCCAGCATTTT. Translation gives CASSLVQGGNQPQHF.

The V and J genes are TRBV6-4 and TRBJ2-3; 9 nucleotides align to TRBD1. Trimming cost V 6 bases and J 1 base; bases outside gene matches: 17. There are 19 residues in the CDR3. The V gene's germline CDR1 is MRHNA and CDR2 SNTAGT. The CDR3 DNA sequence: TGTGCCAGCAGCCAGTCCGGGACAGGGTTGGGATACGGCACAGATACGCAGTATTTT. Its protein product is CASSQSGTGLGYGTDTQYF.

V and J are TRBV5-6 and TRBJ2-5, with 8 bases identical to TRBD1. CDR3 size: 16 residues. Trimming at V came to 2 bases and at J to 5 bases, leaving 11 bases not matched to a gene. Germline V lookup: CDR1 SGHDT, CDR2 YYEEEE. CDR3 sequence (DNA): TGTGCCAGCAGCTTTTTGGGACAGGAGGCGAGGGAGACCCAGTACTTC. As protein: CASSFLGQEARETQYF.

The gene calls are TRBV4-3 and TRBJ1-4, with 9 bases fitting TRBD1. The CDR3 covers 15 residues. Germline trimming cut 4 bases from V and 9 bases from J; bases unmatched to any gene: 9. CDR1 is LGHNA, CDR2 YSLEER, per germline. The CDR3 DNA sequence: TGCGCCAGCAGCCTACTGACAGGGGGAGGTCAAAAACTGTTTTTT. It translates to CASSLLTGGGQKLFF.

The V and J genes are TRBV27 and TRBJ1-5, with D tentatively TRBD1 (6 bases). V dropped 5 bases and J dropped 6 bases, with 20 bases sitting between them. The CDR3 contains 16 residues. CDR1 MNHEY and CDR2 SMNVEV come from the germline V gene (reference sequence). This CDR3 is CASSPAGGARGQPQHF. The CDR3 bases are TGTGCCAGCAGTCCGGCGGGGGGGGCAAGAGGTCAGCCCCAGCATTTT.